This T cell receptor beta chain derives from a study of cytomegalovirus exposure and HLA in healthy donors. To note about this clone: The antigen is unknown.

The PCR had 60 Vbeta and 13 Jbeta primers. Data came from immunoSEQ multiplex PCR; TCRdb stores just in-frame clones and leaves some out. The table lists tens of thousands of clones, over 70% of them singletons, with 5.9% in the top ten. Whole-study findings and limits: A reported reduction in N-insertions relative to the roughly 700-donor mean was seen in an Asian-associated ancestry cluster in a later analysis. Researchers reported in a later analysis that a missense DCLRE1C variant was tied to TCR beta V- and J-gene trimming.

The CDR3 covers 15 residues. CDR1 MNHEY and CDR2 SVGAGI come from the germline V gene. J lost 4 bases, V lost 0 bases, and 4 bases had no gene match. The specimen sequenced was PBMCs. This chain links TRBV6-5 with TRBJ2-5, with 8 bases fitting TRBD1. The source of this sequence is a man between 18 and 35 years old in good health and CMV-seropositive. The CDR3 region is CASSYSIQGGETQYF. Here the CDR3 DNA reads TGTGCCAGCAGTTACTCAATACAGGGGGGAGAGACCCAGTACTTC.